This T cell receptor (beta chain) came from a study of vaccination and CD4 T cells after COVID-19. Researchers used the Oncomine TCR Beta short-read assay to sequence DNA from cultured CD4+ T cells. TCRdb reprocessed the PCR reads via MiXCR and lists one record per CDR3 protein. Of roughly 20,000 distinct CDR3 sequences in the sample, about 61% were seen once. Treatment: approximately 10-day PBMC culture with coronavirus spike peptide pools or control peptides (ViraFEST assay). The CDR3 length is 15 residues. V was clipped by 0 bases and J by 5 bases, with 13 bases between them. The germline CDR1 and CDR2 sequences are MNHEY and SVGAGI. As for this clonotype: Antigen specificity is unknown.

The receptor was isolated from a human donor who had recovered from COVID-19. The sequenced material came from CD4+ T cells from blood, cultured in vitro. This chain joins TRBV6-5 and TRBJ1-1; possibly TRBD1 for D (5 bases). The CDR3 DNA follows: TGTGCCAGCAGTTACTCGACCCAGGGACGTACTGAAGCTTTCTTT. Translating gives CASSYSTQGRTEAFF.